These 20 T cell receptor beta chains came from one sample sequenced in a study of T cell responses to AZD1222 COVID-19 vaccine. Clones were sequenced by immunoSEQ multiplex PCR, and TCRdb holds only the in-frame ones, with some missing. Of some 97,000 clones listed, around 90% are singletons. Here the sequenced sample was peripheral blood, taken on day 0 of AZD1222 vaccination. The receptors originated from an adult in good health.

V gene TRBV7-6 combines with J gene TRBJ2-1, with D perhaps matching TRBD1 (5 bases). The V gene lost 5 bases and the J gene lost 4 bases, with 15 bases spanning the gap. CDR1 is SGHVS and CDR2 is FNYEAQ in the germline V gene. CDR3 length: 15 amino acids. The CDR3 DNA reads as TGTGCCAGCAGCCCCAGGCAGGGCCGGTACAATGAGCAGTTCTTC. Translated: CASSPRQGRYNEQFF.

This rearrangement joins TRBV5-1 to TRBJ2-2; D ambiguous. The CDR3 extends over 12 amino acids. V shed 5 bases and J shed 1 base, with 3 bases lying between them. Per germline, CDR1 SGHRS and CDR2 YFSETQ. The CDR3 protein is CASRENTGELFF. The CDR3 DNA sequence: TGCGCCAGCAGGGAGAACACCGGGGAGCTGTTTTTT.

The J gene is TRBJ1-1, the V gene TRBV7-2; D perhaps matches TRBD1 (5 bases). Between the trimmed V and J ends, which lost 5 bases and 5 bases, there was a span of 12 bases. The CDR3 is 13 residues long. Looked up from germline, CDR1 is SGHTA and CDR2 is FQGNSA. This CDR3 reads CASSDRQPTEAFF. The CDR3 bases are TGTGCCAGCAGCGACAGACAACCGACTGAAGCTTTCTTT.

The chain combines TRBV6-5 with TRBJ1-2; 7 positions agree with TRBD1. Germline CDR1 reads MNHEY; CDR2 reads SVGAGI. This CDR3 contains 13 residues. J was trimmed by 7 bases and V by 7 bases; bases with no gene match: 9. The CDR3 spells CASTQGVQGGYTF. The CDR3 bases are TGTGCCAGCACCCAGGGGGTCCAGGGTGGCTACACCTTC.

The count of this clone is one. The CDR3 reads CASRSVAYEQYF. The CDR3 DNA reads as TGTGCCAGCAGGTCCGTGGCCTACGAGCAGTACTTC. The rearrangement uses TRBV28 and TRBJ2-7; unclear D gene. V lost 6 bases to trimming and J lost 2 bases, with 8 bases between them. Germline lookup yields CDR1 MDHEN and CDR2 SYDVKM. This CDR3 has 12 residues.

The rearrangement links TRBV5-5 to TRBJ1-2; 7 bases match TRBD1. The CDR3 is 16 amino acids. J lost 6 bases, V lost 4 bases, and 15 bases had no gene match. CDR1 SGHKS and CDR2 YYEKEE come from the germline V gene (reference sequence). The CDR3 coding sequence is TGTGCCAGCAGCCTCAGGACAGGCGATATAACTAATGGCTACACCTTC. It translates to CASSLRTGDITNGYTF.

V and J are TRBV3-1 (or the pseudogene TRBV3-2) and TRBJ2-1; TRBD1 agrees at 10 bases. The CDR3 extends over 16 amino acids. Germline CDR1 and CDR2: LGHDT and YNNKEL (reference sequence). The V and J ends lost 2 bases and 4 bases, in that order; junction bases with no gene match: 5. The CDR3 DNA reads TGTGCCAGCAGCCAAACCGGGACAGGGGATTACAATGAGCAGTTCTTC. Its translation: CASSQTGTGDYNEQFF.

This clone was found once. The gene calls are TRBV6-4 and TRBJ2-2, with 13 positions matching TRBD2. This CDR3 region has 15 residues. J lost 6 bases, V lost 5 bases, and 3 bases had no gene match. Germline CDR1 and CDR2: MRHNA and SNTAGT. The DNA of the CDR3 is TGTGCCAGCAGTCAGGGACTAGCGGGATCCGGGGAGCTGTTTTTT. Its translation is CASSQGLAGSGELFF.

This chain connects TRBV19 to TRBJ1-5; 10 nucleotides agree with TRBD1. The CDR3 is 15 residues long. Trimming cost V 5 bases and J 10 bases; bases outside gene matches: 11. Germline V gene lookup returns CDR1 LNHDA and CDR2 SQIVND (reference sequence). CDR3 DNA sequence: TGTGCCAGTAGTGCGCCCGGGACAGGGGCTGGACCCCAGCATTTT. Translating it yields CASSAPGTGAGPQHF.

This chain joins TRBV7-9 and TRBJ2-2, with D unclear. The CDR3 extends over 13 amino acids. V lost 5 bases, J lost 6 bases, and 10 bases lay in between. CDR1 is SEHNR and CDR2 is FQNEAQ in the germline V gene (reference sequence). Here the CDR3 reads CASSPDGSGELFF. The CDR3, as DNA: TGTGCCAGCAGCCCAGACGGTTCCGGGGAGCTGTTTTTT.

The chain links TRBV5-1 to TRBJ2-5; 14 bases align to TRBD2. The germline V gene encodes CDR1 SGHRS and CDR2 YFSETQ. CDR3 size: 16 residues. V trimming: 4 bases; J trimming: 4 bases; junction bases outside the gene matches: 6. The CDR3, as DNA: TGCGCCAGCAGCCCGGGGACTAGCGGGAGAGGAGAGACCCAGTACTTC. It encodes CASSPGTSGRGETQYF.

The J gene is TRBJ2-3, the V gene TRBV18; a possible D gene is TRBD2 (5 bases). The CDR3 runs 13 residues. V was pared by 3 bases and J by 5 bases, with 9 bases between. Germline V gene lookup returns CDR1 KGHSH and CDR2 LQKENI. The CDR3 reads CASSPRAKDTQYF. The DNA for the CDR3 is TGTGCCAGCTCACCGCGGGCGAAAGATACGCAGTATTTT. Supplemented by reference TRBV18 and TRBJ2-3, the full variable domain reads NAGVMQNPRHLVRRRGQEARLRCSPMKGHSHVYWYRQLPEEGLKFMVYLQKENIIDESGMPKERFSAEFPKEGPSILRIQQVVRGDSAAYFCASSPRAKDTQYFGPGTRLTVL.

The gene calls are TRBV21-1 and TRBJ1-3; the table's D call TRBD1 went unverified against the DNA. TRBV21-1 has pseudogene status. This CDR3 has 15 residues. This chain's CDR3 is CASSKEDSSGHTIYF. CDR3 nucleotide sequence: TGTGCCAGCAGCAAAGAGGACAGTAGTGGGCACACCATATATTTT.

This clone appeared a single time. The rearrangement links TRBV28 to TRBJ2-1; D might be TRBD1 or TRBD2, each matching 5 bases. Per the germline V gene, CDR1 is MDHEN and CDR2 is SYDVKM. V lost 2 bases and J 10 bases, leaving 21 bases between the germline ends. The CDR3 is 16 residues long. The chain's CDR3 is CASSLIGADIFQEQFF. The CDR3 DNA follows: TGTGCCAGCAGTTTAATCGGGGCGGACATCTTCCAAGAGCAGTTCTTC.

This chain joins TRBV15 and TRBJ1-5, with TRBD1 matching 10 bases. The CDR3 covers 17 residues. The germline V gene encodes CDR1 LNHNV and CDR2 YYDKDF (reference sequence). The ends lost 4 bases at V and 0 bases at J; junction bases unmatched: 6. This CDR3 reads CATSTGQGDYSNQPQHF. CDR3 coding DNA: TGTGCCACCAGCACCGGACAGGGGGACTATAGCAATCAGCCCCAGCATTTT.

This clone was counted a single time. The CDR3 DNA sequence: TGTGCCAGCAGTCCAGCGGGCAGTAACTATGGCTACACCTTC. The encoded protein is CASSPAGSNYGYTF. This chain connects TRBV28 to TRBJ1-2; unclear D gene. Between the trimmed V and J ends, which lost 5 bases and 1 base, there was a span of 11 bases. CDR1 MDHEN and CDR2 SYDVKM come from the germline V gene. The length of the CDR3 is 14 residues.

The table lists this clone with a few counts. Here the CDR3 reads CASSQSQVQYF. CDR3 in DNA: TGTGCCAGCAGCCAATCCCAGGTGCAGTACTTC. This chain links TRBV3-1 (or the pseudogene TRBV3-2) with TRBJ2-7; D is ambiguous. The CDR3 is made up of 11 amino acids. Germline CDR1 reads LGHDT; CDR2 reads YNNKEL (reference sequence). The V end was cut by 2 bases, the J end by 9 bases, with 8 bases between.

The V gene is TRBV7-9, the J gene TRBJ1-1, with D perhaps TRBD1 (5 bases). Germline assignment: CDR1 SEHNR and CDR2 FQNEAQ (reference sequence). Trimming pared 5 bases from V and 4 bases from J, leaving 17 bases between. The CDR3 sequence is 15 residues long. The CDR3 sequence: CASSPRQGAGTEAFF. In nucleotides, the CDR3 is TGTGCCAGCAGCCCCCGTCAGGGAGCGGGCACTGAAGCTTTCTTT.

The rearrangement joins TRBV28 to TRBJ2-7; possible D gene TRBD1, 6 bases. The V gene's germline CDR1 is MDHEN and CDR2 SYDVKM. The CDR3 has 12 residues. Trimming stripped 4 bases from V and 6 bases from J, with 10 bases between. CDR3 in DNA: TGTGCCAGCAGTTCCACAGGGTCCGAGCAGTACTTC. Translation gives CASSSTGSEQYF.

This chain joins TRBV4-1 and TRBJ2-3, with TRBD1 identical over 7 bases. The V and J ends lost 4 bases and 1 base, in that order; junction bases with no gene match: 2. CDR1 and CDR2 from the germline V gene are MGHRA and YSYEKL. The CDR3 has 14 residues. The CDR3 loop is CASSRGQGTDTQYF. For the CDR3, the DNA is TGCGCCAGCAGCCGAGGACAGGGCACAGATACGCAGTATTTT.